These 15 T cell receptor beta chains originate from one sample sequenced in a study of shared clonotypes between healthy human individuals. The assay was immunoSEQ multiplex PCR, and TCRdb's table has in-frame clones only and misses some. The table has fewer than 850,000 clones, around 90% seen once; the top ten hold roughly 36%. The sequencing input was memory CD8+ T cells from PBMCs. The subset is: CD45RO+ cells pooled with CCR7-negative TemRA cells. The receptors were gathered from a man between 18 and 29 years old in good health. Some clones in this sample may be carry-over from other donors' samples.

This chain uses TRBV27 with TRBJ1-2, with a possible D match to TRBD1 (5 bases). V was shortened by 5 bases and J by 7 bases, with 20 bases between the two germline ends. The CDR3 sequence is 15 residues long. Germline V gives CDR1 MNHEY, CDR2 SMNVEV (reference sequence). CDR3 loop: CASSDVGGNPTGYTF. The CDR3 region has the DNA TGTGCCAGCAGTGACGTTGGGGGGAACCCCACTGGCTACACCTTC.

The chain's CDR3 is CASSWTSGASYEQYF. The CDR3 DNA is TGTGCCAGCAGCTGGACTAGCGGGGCCTCCTACGAGCAGTACTTC. The chain employs TRBV7-2 and TRBJ2-7; 12 nucleotides line up with TRBD2. This CDR3 contains 15 residues. V gave up 4 bases and J gave up 0 bases; unmatched junction bases: 1. From germline, CDR1 is SGHTA and CDR2 FQGNSA.

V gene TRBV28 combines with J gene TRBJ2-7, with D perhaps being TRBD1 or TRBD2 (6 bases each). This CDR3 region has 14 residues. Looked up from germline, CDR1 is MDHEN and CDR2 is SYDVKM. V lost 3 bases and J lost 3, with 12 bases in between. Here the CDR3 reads CASSFTGRGYEQYF. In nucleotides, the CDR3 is TGTGCCAGCAGTTTCACAGGGCGGGGCTACGAGCAGTACTTC.

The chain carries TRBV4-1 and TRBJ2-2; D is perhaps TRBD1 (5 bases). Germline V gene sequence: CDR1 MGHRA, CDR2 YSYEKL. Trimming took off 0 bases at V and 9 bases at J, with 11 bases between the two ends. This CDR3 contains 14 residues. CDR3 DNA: TGCGCCAGCAGCCAAGATATAGGGGTGAGGGAGCTGTTTTTT. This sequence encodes CASSQDIGVRELFF.

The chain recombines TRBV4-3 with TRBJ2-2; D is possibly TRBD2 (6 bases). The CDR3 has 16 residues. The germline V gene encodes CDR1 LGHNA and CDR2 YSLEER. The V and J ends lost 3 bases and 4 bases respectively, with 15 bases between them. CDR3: CASSHDQGGGTGELFF. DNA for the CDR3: TGCGCCAGCAGCCACGATCAGGGAGGTGGCACCGGGGAGCTGTTTTTT.

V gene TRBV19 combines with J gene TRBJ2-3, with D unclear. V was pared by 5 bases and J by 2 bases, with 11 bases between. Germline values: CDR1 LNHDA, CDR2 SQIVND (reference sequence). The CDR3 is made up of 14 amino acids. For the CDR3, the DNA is TGTGCCAGTAGTGGCTTGTACCTCACAGATACGCAGTATTTT. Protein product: CASSGLYLTDTQYF.

The CDR3 sequence is CASSFGTGNQPQHF. The CDR3 DNA reads TGTGCCAGCAGTTTCGGGACAGGCAATCAGCCCCAGCATTTT. The chain links TRBV28 to TRBJ1-5; TRBD1 matches at 7 bases. Germline trimming cut 3 bases from V and 2 bases from J; bases unmatched to any gene: 1. The CDR3 extends over 14 amino acids. CDR1 and CDR2 from the germline V gene are MDHEN and SYDVKM.

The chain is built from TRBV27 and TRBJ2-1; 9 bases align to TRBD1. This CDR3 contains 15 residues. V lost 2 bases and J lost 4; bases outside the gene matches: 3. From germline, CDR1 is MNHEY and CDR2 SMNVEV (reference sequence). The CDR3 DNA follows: TGTGCCAGCAGTTTAGACAGGGGGAATTACAATGAGCAGTTCTTC. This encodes CASSLDRGNYNEQFF.

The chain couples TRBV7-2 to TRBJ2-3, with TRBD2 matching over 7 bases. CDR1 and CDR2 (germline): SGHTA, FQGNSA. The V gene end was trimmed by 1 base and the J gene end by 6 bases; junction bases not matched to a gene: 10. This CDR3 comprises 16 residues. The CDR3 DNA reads TGTGCCAGCAGCTTAGTCGTATGGGGGGGTAAGGATACGCAGTATTTT. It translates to CASSLVVWGGKDTQYF. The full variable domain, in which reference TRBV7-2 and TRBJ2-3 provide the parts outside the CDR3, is GAGVSQSPSNKVTEKGKDVELRCDPISGHTALYWYRQSLGQGLEFLIYFQGNSAPDKSGLPSDRFSAERTGGSVSTLTIQRTQQEDSAVYLCASSLVVWGGKDTQYFGPGTRLTVL.

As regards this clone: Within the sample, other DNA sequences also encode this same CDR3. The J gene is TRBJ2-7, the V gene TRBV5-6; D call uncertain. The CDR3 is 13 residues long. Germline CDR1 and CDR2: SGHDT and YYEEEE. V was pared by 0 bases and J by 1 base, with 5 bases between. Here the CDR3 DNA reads TGTGCCAGCAGCTTGGGGAGATCCTACGAGCAGTACTTC. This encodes CASSLGRSYEQYF.

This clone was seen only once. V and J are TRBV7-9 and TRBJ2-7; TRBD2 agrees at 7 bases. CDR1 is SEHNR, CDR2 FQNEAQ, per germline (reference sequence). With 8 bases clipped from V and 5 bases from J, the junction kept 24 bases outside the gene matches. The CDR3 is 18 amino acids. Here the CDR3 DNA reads TGTGCCAGCCGCGACGGAGCCGGCGGCGGGAGCCTCGCGCACGAGCAGTACTTC. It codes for CASRDGAGGGSLAHEQYF.

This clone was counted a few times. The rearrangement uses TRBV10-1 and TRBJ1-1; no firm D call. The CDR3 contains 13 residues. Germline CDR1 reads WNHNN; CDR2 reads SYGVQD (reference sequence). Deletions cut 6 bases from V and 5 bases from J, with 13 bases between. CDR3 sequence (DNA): TGCGCCAGCAGCCCAGGAGGAGTTACTGAAGCTTTCTTT. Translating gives CASSPGGVTEAFF.

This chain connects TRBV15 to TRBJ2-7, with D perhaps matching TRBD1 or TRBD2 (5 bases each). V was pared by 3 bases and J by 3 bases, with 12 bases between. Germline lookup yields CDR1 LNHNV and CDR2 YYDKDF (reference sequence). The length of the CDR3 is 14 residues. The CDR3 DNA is TGTGCCACCAGCAGCCGGGACGGACTCTACGAGCAGTACTTC. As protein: CATSSRDGLYEQYF.

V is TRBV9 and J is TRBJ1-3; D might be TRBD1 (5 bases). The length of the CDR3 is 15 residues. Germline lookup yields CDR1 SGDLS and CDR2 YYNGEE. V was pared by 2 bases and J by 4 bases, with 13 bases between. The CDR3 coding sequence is TGTGCCAGCAGCGTTGACAGTACCCCCGGAAACACCATATATTTT. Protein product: CASSVDSTPGNTIYF.

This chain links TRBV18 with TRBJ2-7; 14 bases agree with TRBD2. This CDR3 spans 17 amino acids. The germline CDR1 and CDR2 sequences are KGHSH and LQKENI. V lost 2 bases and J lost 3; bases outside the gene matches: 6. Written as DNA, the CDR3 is TGTGCCAGCTCACCATCGGGACTAGCGGGAGTGATCTACGAGCAGTACTTC. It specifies CASSPSGLAGVIYEQYF.